These 27 T cell receptor beta chains originate from one sample sequenced in a study of T cell responses to AZD1222 COVID-19 vaccine. Assay: immunoSEQ multiplex PCR; the TCRdb copy retains only in-frame clones and omits some. The data show about 110,000 clones, 70% to 90% seen once. Material: peripheral blood, obtained on day 0 of AZD1222 vaccination. These receptor sequences come from an adult in good health.

This rearrangement joins TRBV28 to TRBJ1-5; 7 bases are shared with TRBD1. Germline CDR1 reads MDHEN; CDR2 reads SYDVKM. V lost 5 bases and J lost 5; bases outside the gene matches: 12. The CDR3 has 16 residues. The CDR3: CASSEGGRGKDQPQHF. CDR3 in DNA: TGTGCCAGCAGTGAAGGGGGCAGGGGGAAGGATCAGCCCCAGCATTTT.

This clone occurred once. The rearrangement joins TRBV5-1 to TRBJ1-3; D call uncertain. The germline gives CDR1 SGHRS, CDR2 YFSETQ. The CDR3 runs to 14 residues. Trimming pared 0 bases from V and 2 bases from J, leaving 6 bases between. CDR3 coding DNA: TGCGCCAGCAGCTTGGGGGGAACTGGAAACACCATATATTTT. Encoded protein: CASSLGGTGNTIYF.

This chain links TRBV6-4 with TRBJ1-2; D not resolved. Germline assignment: CDR1 MRHNA and CDR2 SNTAGT. Trimming shortened V by 4 bases and J by 5 bases, and 11 bases separated the two germline ends. The CDR3 is 13 amino acids. CDR3 nucleotides: TGTGCCAGCAGTGTAAGGGTCGGGTATGGCTACACCTTC. Translated: CASSVRVGYGYTF.

The chain links TRBV5-4 to TRBJ1-6, with unresolved D. The V end lost 0 bases, the J end lost 10 bases, and 11 bases lay between the germline ends. This CDR3 contains 14 residues. Germline loops: CDR1 SGHNT, CDR2 YYREEE (reference sequence). CDR3 sequence reads: CASSLEIPGSPLHF. CDR3 sequence (DNA): TGTGCCAGCAGCTTGGAAATACCCGGGTCACCCCTCCACTTT. Full variable domain (missing parts from reference TRBV5-4 and TRBJ1-6): ETGVTQSPTHLIKTRGQQVTLRCSSQSGHNTVSWYQQALGQGPQFIFQYYREEENGRGNFPPRFSGLQFPNYSSELNVNALELDDSALYLCASSLEIPGSPLHFGNGTRLTVT.

The J gene is TRBJ1-1, the V gene TRBV19; no definite D call. The CDR3 length is 15 residues. With 2 bases removed from V and 1 base from J, the gap between germline ends came to 11 bases. Per germline, CDR1 LNHDA and CDR2 SQIVND (reference sequence). In DNA, the CDR3 is TGTGCCAGTAGTATAAGAGGTATGAGGAACACTGAAGCTTTCTTT. The encoded protein is CASSIRGMRNTEAFF.

The chain recombines TRBV9 with TRBJ2-1; D may match TRBD1 or TRBD2 (6 bases each). The length of the CDR3 is 15 residues. Trimming took off 1 base at V and 5 bases at J, with 13 bases between the two ends. The germline gives CDR1 SGDLS, CDR2 YYNGEE. DNA of the CDR3: TGTGCCAGCAGCGTAATGGGGGGCAACGACAATGAGCAGTTCTTC. Translation gives CASSVMGGNDNEQFF. Based on the CDR3 plus reference TRBV9 and TRBJ2-1, the full variable domain is DSGVTQTPKHLITATGQRVTLRCSPRSGDLSVYWYQQSLDQGLQFLIQYYNGEERAKGNILERFSAQQFPDLHSELNLSSLELGDSALYFCASSVMGGNDNEQFFGPGTRLTVL.

The chain couples TRBV7-2 to TRBJ1-4; no definite D call. The CDR3 consists of 15 residues. The germline gives CDR1 SGHTA, CDR2 FQGNSA. V lost 2 bases, J lost 7 bases, and 14 bases lay in between. This CDR3 is CASSLLTGMGEKLFF. In DNA, the CDR3 is TGTGCCAGCAGCTTATTGACTGGGATGGGTGAAAAACTGTTTTTT.

For the CDR3, the DNA is TGTGCCAGCTCACCAATGGCAGGGAGCTCCTACGAGCAGTACTTC. The encoded protein is CASSPMAGSSYEQYF. V is TRBV18 and J is TRBJ2-7, with D perhaps assigned TRBD1 or TRBD2 (5 bases each). Germline loops: CDR1 KGHSH, CDR2 LQKENI. The ends were cut back, 2 bases at V and 0 bases at J, with 11 bases in the middle. The CDR3 is 15 amino acids.

The rearrangement uses TRBV25-1 and TRBJ2-5; 10 positions match TRBD2. The CDR3 extends over 16 amino acids. V dropped 0 bases and J dropped 5; count of bases not matched to a gene: 6. Germline CDR1 is MGHDK and CDR2 is SYGVNS. The DNA of the CDR3 is TGTGCCAGCAGTGAATATCGGAGCGGGAGGGCGGAGACCCAGTACTTC. Translated, it gives CASSEYRSGRAETQYF.

The chain has TRBV15 and TRBJ1-4; 7 positions match TRBD1. J gave up 4 bases and V 5 bases, and 4 bases lay outside the gene matches. Germline CDR1 reads LNHNV; CDR2 reads YYDKDF (reference sequence). The length of the CDR3 is 14 residues. CDR3 region: CATSPPGGNEKLFF. In DNA form, the CDR3 reads TGTGCCACCAGCCCACCAGGGGGTAATGAAAAACTGTTTTTT.

The chain couples TRBV5-1 to TRBJ2-6; D might be TRBD1 (5 bases). The CDR3 runs 16 residues. The V gene's germline CDR1 is SGHRS and CDR2 YFSETQ. V was cut by 4 bases and J by 0 bases, with 11 bases left in between. The CDR3 region has the DNA TGCGCCAGCAGCCTAGGACATCTCTCTGGGGCCAACGTCCTGACTTTC. It codes for CASSLGHLSGANVLTF.

J is TRBJ1-1 and V is TRBV7-9, with D perhaps matching TRBD1 (5 bases). The V end was cut by 5 bases, the J end by 0 bases, with 10 bases between. From germline, CDR1 is SEHNR and CDR2 FQNEAQ (reference sequence). This CDR3 contains 14 residues. The CDR3 region has the DNA TGTGCCAGCAGCATGGACACACTGAACACTGAAGCTTTCTTT. Its translation: CASSMDTLNTEAFF.

The chain is built from TRBV3-1 (or the pseudogene TRBV3-2) and TRBJ1-5; D is unresolved. CDR3 size: 13 residues. Germline lookup yields CDR1 LGHDT and CDR2 YNNKEL (reference sequence). The ends were cut back, 4 bases at V and 7 bases at J, with 11 bases in the middle. CDR3 residues: CASSLGRAQPQHF. In DNA, the CDR3 is TGTGCCAGCAGCCTCGGGCGAGCACAGCCCCAGCATTTT.

The chain employs TRBV10-3 and TRBJ2-2; D is possibly TRBD1 or TRBD2 (5 bases each). CDR1 and CDR2 from the germline V gene are ENHRY and SYGVKD. Trimming pared 8 bases from V and 7 bases from J, leaving 14 bases between. The CDR3 spans 13 residues. CDR3: CAIGRELVGELFF. The CDR3 nucleotides read TGTGCCATCGGCAGGGAGTTGGTCGGGGAGCTGTTTTTT.

This CDR3 is CSVAASGRPSGANVLTF. DNA for the CDR3: TGCAGCGTTGCGGCTAGCGGGAGGCCCTCTGGGGCCAACGTCCTGACTTTC. The rearrangement uses TRBV29-1 and TRBJ2-6, with 11 bases aligning to TRBD2. The CDR3 extends over 17 amino acids. Germline V CDR1 and CDR2: SQVTM, ANQGSEA. J gave up 0 bases and V 4 bases, and 5 bases lay outside the gene matches. The entire variable domain, with the rest obtained from reference TRBV29-1 and TRBJ2-6, is as follows: SAVISQKPSRDICQRGTSLTIQCQVDSQVTMMFWYRQQPGQSLTLIATANQGSEATYESGFVIDKFPISRPNLTFSTLTVSNMSPEDSSIYLCSVAASGRPSGANVLTFGAGSRLTVL.

In the case of this clone: Germline and junction disagree at one end, which may indicate a read error. The J gene is TRBJ2-1, the V gene TRBV18; 7 positions match TRBD1. Per the germline V gene, CDR1 is KGHSH and CDR2 is LQKENI. The CDR3 has 15 amino acids. The DNA of the CDR3 is TGTGCCAGCTCATCACCGGGACAGAGCTACAATGAGCAGTTCTTC. Translation: CASSSPGQSYNEQFF. Full variable domain (outside the CDR3, taken from reference TRBV18 and TRBJ2-1): NAGVMQNPRHLVRRRGQEARLRCSPMKGHSHVYWYRQLPEEGLKFMVYLQKENIIDESGMPKERFSAEFPKEGPSILRIQQVVRGDSAAYFCASSSPGQSYNEQFFGPGTRLTVL.

The chain is built from TRBV11-2 and TRBJ2-2; no definite D call. This CDR3 region has 17 residues. V lost 4 bases and J lost 1, with 16 bases in between. Germline CDR1 is SGHAT and CDR2 is FQNNGV. The CDR3 region has the DNA TGTGCCAGCAGCTCCGTTCGCCTTGTAGTGAACACCGGGGAGCTGTTTTTT. Amino acids: CASSSVRLVVNTGELFF.

The chain links TRBV28 to TRBJ1-5, with D perhaps TRBD1 (6 bases). V lost 4 bases and J lost 4, with 8 bases in between. The CDR3 totals 13 residues. Germline CDR1 MDHEN, CDR2 SYDVKM. Written as DNA, the CDR3 is TGTGCCAGCAGTTGGGACAAAAATCAGCCCCAGCATTTT. Translating gives CASSWDKNQPQHF.

The chain has TRBV7-2 and TRBJ2-5; D possibly uses TRBD1 or TRBD2 (5 bases each). V lost 5 bases and J lost 5, with 15 bases in between. The CDR3 loop spans 14 amino acids. Germline assignment: CDR1 SGHTA and CDR2 FQGNSA. Written as DNA, the CDR3 is TGTGCCAGCAGCCTAGGGACCTCTCGGGAGACCCAGTACTTC. Protein product: CASSLGTSRETQYF.

Only one count was recorded for this clone. The chain uses TRBV4-3 and TRBJ2-7; 15 positions agree with TRBD2. Germline V gene sequence: CDR1 LGHNA, CDR2 YSLEER. V gave up 3 bases and J gave up 7 bases; unmatched junction bases: 10. The CDR3 has 17 amino acids. The CDR3 DNA reads TGCGCCAGCAGCCATTGGACTAGCGGGAGGGCCATAGGGGAGCAGTACTTC. This gives the protein CASSHWTSGRAIGEQYF.

CDR3 nucleotides: TGTGCCAGCAGCTTAGAGTTTTCGGGAACTCAGTACTTC. Amino acids: CASSLEFSGTQYF. The rearrangement joins TRBV11-2 to TRBJ2-7; maybe TRBD2 (5 bases). The V end lost 0 bases, the J end lost 10 bases, and 13 bases lay between the germline ends. CDR1 is SGHAT, CDR2 FQNNGV, per germline. The CDR3 is made up of 13 amino acids.

This chain links TRBV5-1 with TRBJ2-2, with TRBD2 matching over 10 bases. Germline CDR1 is SGHRS and CDR2 is YFSETQ. There are 15 residues in the CDR3. The J segment lost 3 bases and the V segment lost 4 bases, leaving 3 bases of the junction unmatched. The CDR3, as DNA: TGCGCCAGCAGCGAGCTAGCGGGAGACACCGGGGAGCTGTTTTTT. As protein: CASSELAGDTGELFF.

The chain joins TRBV2 to TRBJ2-1; a weak D match, TRBD1 (6 bases). This CDR3 comprises 13 residues. The V gene's germline CDR1 is SNHLY and CDR2 FYNNEI. V was clipped by 1 base and J by 7 bases, with 8 bases between them. The CDR3: CASSEDRENEQFF. CDR3 nucleotide sequence: TGTGCCAGCAGTGAAGACAGGGAAAATGAGCAGTTCTTC.

The genes are TRBV2 and TRBJ2-7, with TRBD1 matching over 7 bases. The CDR3 contains 14 residues. The V gene end was trimmed by 3 bases and the J gene end by 4 bases; junction bases not matched to a gene: 6. Germline CDR1 SNHLY, CDR2 FYNNEI. This CDR3 reads CASSDWGQSYEQYF. CDR3 in DNA: TGTGCCAGCAGTGATTGGGGACAGAGTTACGAGCAGTACTTC.

Points on this clone: Other nucleotide sequences in the sample specify the same CDR3. The chain carries TRBV5-1 and TRBJ1-1; D is undetermined. CDR1 and CDR2 from the germline V gene are SGHRS and YFSETQ. There are 12 residues in the CDR3. With 0 bases removed from V and 3 bases from J, the gap between germline ends came to 3 bases. The CDR3 DNA sequence: TGCGCCAGCAGCTTGGGCGACACTGAAGCTTTCTTT. Translated: CASSLGDTEAFF.

This clone was recorded once. The chain carries TRBV5-1 and TRBJ1-1, with unresolved D. The CDR3 is 15 residues long. V was clipped by 4 bases and J by 4 bases, with 17 bases between them. The V gene's germline CDR1 is SGHRS and CDR2 YFSETQ. The CDR3 loop reads CASSLGGVARTEAFF. CDR3 nucleotide sequence: TGCGCCAGCAGCCTGGGTGGGGTTGCGCGCACTGAAGCTTTCTTT.

This chain joins TRBV30 and TRBJ2-1, with D possibly TRBD2 on 6 matching bases. Trimming took 7 bases from V and 4 from J, leaving 14 bases between them. CDR3 length: 13 residues. Germline CDR1 and CDR2: GTSNPN and SVGIG (reference sequence). CDR3 sequence (DNA): TGTGCCTTAACCGGGACTGGTTACAATGAGCAGTTCTTC. It is translated as CALTGTGYNEQFF.